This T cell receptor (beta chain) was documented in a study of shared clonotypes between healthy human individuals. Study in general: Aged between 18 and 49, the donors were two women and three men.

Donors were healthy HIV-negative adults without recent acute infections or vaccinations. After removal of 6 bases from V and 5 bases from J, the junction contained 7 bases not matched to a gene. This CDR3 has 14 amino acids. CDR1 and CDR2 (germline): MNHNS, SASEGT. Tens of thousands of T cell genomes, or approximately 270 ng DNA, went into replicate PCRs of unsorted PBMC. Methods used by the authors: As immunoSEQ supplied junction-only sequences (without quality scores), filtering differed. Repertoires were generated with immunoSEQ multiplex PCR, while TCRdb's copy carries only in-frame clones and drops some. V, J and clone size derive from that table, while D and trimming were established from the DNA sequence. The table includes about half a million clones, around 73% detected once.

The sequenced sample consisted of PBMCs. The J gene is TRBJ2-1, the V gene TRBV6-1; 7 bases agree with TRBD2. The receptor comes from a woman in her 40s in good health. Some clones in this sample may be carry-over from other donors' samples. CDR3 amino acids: CASRPGDYNNEQFF. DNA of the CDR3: TGTGCCAGCAGGCCGGGGGACTACAACAATGAGCAGTTCTTC.